This T cell receptor beta chain was sequenced in a study of cytomegalovirus exposure and HLA in healthy donors. Study information: The same platform used for the 500 to 850 first-cohort repertoires was also used for the roughly 120 validation repertoires, as a later analysis reported.

Findings and limits, study-wide: A list of 150 to 200 TCR beta chains associated with cytomegalovirus was given. Usually a TCR sequence was rare, but some public TCRs were found in many donors.

Method: immunoSEQ multiplex PCR; TCRdb's copy keeps in-frame clones and lacks some. The sample has some 350,000 clones, 75% to 90% seen once. Regarding this clone: Its antigen is still unknown.

In germline, CDR1 is GTSNPN, CDR2 SVGIG (reference sequence). This CDR3 has 17 residues. V dropped 2 bases and J dropped 1; count of bases not matched to a gene: 7. This clonotype was sampled from a young woman in good health and CMV-seropositive. The rearrangement uses TRBV30 and TRBJ1-5; TRBD1 matches 11 bases. Sequencing was performed on PBMCs. This CDR3 reads CAWSTGTGGDSNQPQHF. In DNA form, the CDR3 reads TGTGCCTGGAGTACCGGGACAGGGGGGGACAGCAATCAGCCCCAGCATTTT.